A single sample gave rise to the 8 T cell receptor beta chains below, sequenced in a study of T cell clones after liver transplantation. The repertoire was sequenced with immunoSEQ multiplex PCR; TCRdb's copy has only in-frame clones and lacks some. The table shows around 110,000 clones, with over 75% occurring only once. Sequencing used CD4+ T cells from blood, obtained 12 months after liver transplant. These receptors were obtained from a human patient who received a liver transplant. The T cells may come from the graft donor.

The chain combines TRBV18 with TRBJ1-1; D is perhaps TRBD1 (6 bases). CDR3 length equals 16 residues. Germline-derived CDR1 and CDR2 are KGHSH and LQKENI. V was shortened by 0 bases and J by 5 bases, with 16 bases between the two germline ends. CDR3 DNA sequence: TGTGCCAGCTCACCACCTGCAGGGGTGGGAGTAACTGAAGCTTTCTTT. Its translation is CASSPPAGVGVTEAFF.

The chain carries TRBV5-1 and TRBJ1-3; D is ambiguous. The CDR3 consists of 15 residues. The V gene lost 4 bases and the J gene lost 4 bases, with 15 bases spanning the gap. The germline gives CDR1 SGHRS, CDR2 YFSETQ. The CDR3 reads CASSPAEVGGNTIYF. The DNA for the CDR3 is TGCGCCAGCAGCCCGGCGGAGGTGGGGGGAAACACCATATATTTT.

This clone was found once. The chain recombines TRBV11-2 with TRBJ2-5; TRBD2 might be the D (5 bases). Trimming pared 5 bases from V and 5 bases from J, leaving 12 bases between. Germline CDR1 reads SGHAT; CDR2 reads FQNNGV. The CDR3 extends over 13 amino acids. The CDR3 sequence is CASSRGLDETQYF. CDR3 coding DNA: TGTGCCAGCAGCCGAGGACTGGACGAGACCCAGTACTTC.

The chain employs TRBV9 and TRBJ2-3; 8 bases map to TRBD2. Trimming at V came to 4 bases and at J to 5 bases, leaving 9 bases not matched to a gene. The germline V gene encodes CDR1 SGDLS and CDR2 YYNGEE. The CDR3 is 15 residues long. In DNA, the CDR3 is TGTGCCAGCAGCATCCGAAGCGGGGGAGGAGATACGCAGTATTTT. Translation gives CASSIRSGGGDTQYF.

V and J are TRBV30 and TRBJ1-2, with 10 positions matching TRBD1. CDR3 length: 15 residues. J gave up 5 bases and V 2 bases, and 8 bases lay outside the gene matches. Germline V lookup: CDR1 GTSNPN, CDR2 SVGIG (reference sequence). In DNA form, the CDR3 reads TGTGCCTGGAGTCCGGGACAGGGGACTGTATATGGCTACACCTTC. This codes for CAWSPGQGTVYGYTF. The entire variable domain, with the rest obtained from reference TRBV30 and TRBJ1-2, is as follows: SQTIHQWPATLVQPVGSPLSLECTVEGTSNPNLYWYRQAAGRGLQLLFYSVGIGQISSEVPQNLSASRPQDRQFILSSKKLLLSDSGFYLCAWSPGQGTVYGYTFGSGTRLTVV.

The chain recombines TRBV28 with TRBJ1-1; D gene uncertain. In germline, CDR1 is MDHEN, CDR2 SYDVKM. The V end lost 9 bases, the J end lost 1 base, and 18 bases lay between the germline ends. This CDR3 comprises 15 residues. CDR3 nucleotide sequence: TGTGCCAGTGACCCCTACAAGGGAGGGAACACTGAAGCTTTCTTT. Translating it yields CASDPYKGGNTEAFF.

The chain recombines TRBV4-3 with TRBJ2-5; D unclear. The length of the CDR3 is 15 residues. CDR1 is LGHNA and CDR2 is YSLEER in the germline V gene. V was pared by 0 bases and J by 1 base, with 9 bases between. CDR3 DNA: TGCGCCAGCAGCCAAGATCTGTTAGCCCAAGAGACCCAGTACTTC. This encodes CASSQDLLAQETQYF.

The V gene is TRBV25-1, the J gene TRBJ2-2; 7 bases fit TRBD1. Germline V lookup: CDR1 MGHDK, CDR2 SYGVNS. V dropped 3 bases and J dropped 7; count of bases not matched to a gene: 5. The CDR3 length is 14 residues. CDR3 loop: CASSETGLSGELFF. CDR3 nucleotide sequence: TGTGCCAGCAGTGAGACAGGGTTGAGCGGGGAGCTGTTTTTT.